One sample yielded the 29 T cell receptor beta chains listed below, sequenced in a study of tumor and adjacent non-tumor tissue in lung cancer. No cell sorting was done before RNA was extracted from the tissue. The library came from three nested PCR rounds adapted from ARM-PCR protocols. TCRdb independently ran MiXCR on the multiplex PCR reads; one entry per CDR3 protein. Here the sample spans more than 75,000 distinct CDR3 sequences, 80% to 85% being singletons. What was sequenced was lung tumor tissue. The receptors stem from a woman between 50 and 59 years old with non-small cell lung cancer.

This chain uses TRBV4-2 with TRBJ2-2; D is tentatively TRBD1 or TRBD2 (6 bases each). Germline CDR1 LGHNA, CDR2 YNFKEQ. The CDR3 spans 15 residues. Trimming stripped 1 base from V and 15 bases from J, with 21 bases between. The CDR3 sequence is CASSQALNRAGDLFF. The CDR3 nucleotides are TGTGCCAGCAGCCAAGCTCTCAACAGGGCCGGGGACTTGTTTTTT.

In regard to this clonotype: A read error may be the cause here, since a much bigger clone is one base away. The chain joins TRBV5-1 to TRBJ2-1; a weak D match, TRBD2 (6 bases). CDR3 length: 16 residues. Germline loops: CDR1 SGHRS, CDR2 YFSETQ. With 1 base removed from V and 4 bases from J, the gap between germline ends came to 15 bases. The CDR3 nucleotides are TGCGCCAGCAGCTTGAGGGCAGTGGGAGGTTACAATGAGCAGTTCTTC. This gives the protein CASSLRAVGGYNEQFF.

On this clonotype: The CDR3 does not close with the conserved phenylalanine or tryptophan, likely indicating a read error. The limits of the CDR3 on the DNA are not certain, so only TCRdb's listed CDR3 is given. The rearrangement links TRBV11-1 to TRBJ2-5; the table's D call, TRBD1, was not checked against the DNA. CDR1 is SGHAT and CDR2 is FQDESV in the germline V gene (reference sequence). The CDR3 totals 14 residues, both ends included. CDR3 amino acids: CASSPHRGPETQYY.

On this clonotype: One end of the junction fails to match germline, which may point to a read error. The chain carries TRBV29-1 and TRBJ2-7; D is undetermined. Germline V gene lookup returns CDR1 SQVTM and CDR2 ANQGSEA. This CDR3 has 13 amino acids. The CDR3 region has the DNA TGCAGTGTTGATATCGGCCGGAGTTACGAGCAGTACTTC. It codes for CSVDIGRSYEQYF.

Notes on this clonotype: The CDR3 does not close with the conserved phenylalanine or tryptophan, likely indicating a read error. This chain links TRBV11-2 with TRBJ2-7; a weak D match, TRBD2 (6 bases). This CDR3 is 15 amino acids long. Per germline, CDR1 SGHAT and CDR2 FQNNGV. The CDR3 loop reads CASSPWGSGSYEQYL. The CDR3 DNA is TGTGCTAGCAGCCCTTGGGGTAGCGGTTCCTACGAGCAGTACCTC.

This chain uses TRBV28 with TRBJ2-5; D is unresolved. The germline CDR1 and CDR2 sequences are MDHEN and SYDVKM. The CDR3 has 15 amino acids. The V end lost 7 bases, the J end lost 1 base, and 16 bases lay between the germline ends. The CDR3 DNA follows: TGTGCCAGCAATGATACGACACACGGCCAAGAGACCCAGTACTTC. Its protein is CASNDTTHGQETQYF.

The chain uses TRBV28 and TRBJ1-2; the D is unclear. Germline V gives CDR1 MDHEN, CDR2 SYDVKM. CDR3 length equals 14 residues. V lost 0 bases and J lost 4, with 9 bases in between. Here the CDR3 reads CASSLWDRIYGYTF. CDR3 DNA: TGTGCCAGCAGTTTATGGGACCGTATCTATGGCTACACCTTC.

For this clonotype: The junction departs from the called germline gene at one end, perhaps through a read error. The V and J genes are TRBV12-3 or TRBV12-4 and TRBJ2-3; the D gene could be TRBD1 or TRBD2 (5 bases each). The CDR3 has 14 residues. This CDR3 is CASNAGASTDAQYF. In nucleotides, the CDR3 is TGTGCCAGCAATGCCGGGGCGAGCACAGATGCGCAGTATTTT.

J is TRBJ2-3 and V is TRBV28, with D possibly TRBD1 on 5 matching bases. The DNA end favors TRBJ1-5, so the J call may be wrong. The CDR3 is 17 amino acids. CDR1 and CDR2 (germline): MDHEN, SYDVKM. The CDR3 region has the DNA TGTGCCAGCAGTTCTACATCGGGACGGGACCTCACAGATAGGCAGCATTTT. It translates to CASSSTSGRDLTDRQHF.

Concerning this clonotype: One end of the junction is discordant with germline, which a read error may explain. This rearrangement joins TRBV29-1 to TRBJ2-5; D is perhaps TRBD1 (5 bases). This CDR3 contains 14 residues. In germline, CDR1 is SQVTM, CDR2 ANQGSEA. The CDR3 DNA sequence: TGTAGCTTTTCAGGGCAGAGGTTTCGAAAGACCCAGTACTTC. Its protein product is CSFSGQRFRKTQYF.

As regards this clonotype: This sequence may be a read error, since a much larger clone differs from it by one base. The chain is built from TRBV24-1 and TRBJ2-6; 8 positions agree with TRBD1. With 7 bases clipped from V and 4 bases from J, the junction kept 8 bases outside the gene matches. The CDR3 contains 16 residues. Germline V lookup: CDR1 KGHDR, CDR2 SFDVKD. In DNA form, the CDR3 reads TGTGCCACCAGCAGTTCAGGGGGCGCCGGGGCCAACGTCCTGACTTTC. This gives the protein CATSSSGGAGANVLTF.

As concerns this clonotype: This may be a read error, as it is one base from a much larger clone. The rearrangement joins TRBV25-1 to TRBJ1-2; D is possibly TRBD1 (5 bases). The length of the CDR3 is 14 residues. The germline V and J ends were trimmed by 4 bases and 4 bases, with 13 bases remaining between them. The V gene's germline CDR1 is MGHDK and CDR2 SYGVNS. The CDR3 here is CASSGPRAFYGYTF. The CDR3 nucleotides are TGTGCCAGCAGTGGCCCCAGGGCCTTCTATGGCTACACCTTC.

V gene TRBV20-1 combines with J gene TRBJ2-7, with D possibly called TRBD1 or TRBD2 (5 bases each). Germline V gene data show CDR1 as DFQATT and CDR2 as SNEGSKA (reference sequence). The CDR3 runs 15 residues. CDR3 in DNA: TGCACCGCTAGAGGTCCCCGGGACGCCTCCCCCGAGCAGTACTTC. It yields the protein CTARGPRDASPEQYF.

About this clonotype itself: A clone one base away is much larger, so this may be a read error. The rearrangement joins TRBV28 to TRBJ2-1; 10 positions match TRBD2. This CDR3 has 15 residues. The germline CDR1 and CDR2 sequences are MDHEN and SYDVKM. V lost 1 base to trimming and J lost 9 bases; unmatched junction nucleotides: 6. DNA of the CDR3: TGTGCCAGCAGTTTATTAGGACTAGCGGTTGCTGAGCAGTTCTTC. Its translation: CASSLLGLAVAEQFF.

To note about this clonotype: A single base separates this from a much larger clone, so it may be a read error. The conserved phenylalanine or tryptophan is not found at the CDR3 terminus, so this likely reflects a read error. The limits of the CDR3 on the DNA are not certain, so only TCRdb's listed CDR3 is given. The V gene is TRBV20-1, the J gene TRBJ2-7; the table gives TRBD1 as D, unverified against the DNA. Germline CDR1 and CDR2: DFQATT and SNEGSKA (reference sequence). The CDR3 length is 15 residues, termini included. The CDR3 loop is CSARVSGTGAYEQNL.

For this clonotype: The junction differs from germline at one of its ends, possibly a read error. The J gene is TRBJ2-1, the V gene TRBV10-3; D remains unclear. CDR3 length equals 11 residues. Germline values: CDR1 ENHRY, CDR2 SYGVKD. CDR3 loop: CTIRANGEHFF. The DNA for the CDR3 is TGTACCATCCGGGCCAATGGTGAGCACTTCTTC.

As regards this clonotype: The conserved phenylalanine or tryptophan is not found at the CDR3 terminus, so this likely reflects a read error. This chain connects TRBV4-1 to TRBJ2-3; unclear D gene. This CDR3 spans 14 amino acids. Germline loops: CDR1 MGHRA, CDR2 YSYEKL. In DNA, the CDR3 is TGCACCAGCAGCCAAGCTGGGCGGACAGATACGCAGTATATT. Amino acids: CTSSQAGRTDTQYI.

The chain has TRBV29-1 and TRBJ1-1; D remains ambiguous. Looked up from germline, CDR1 is SQVTM and CDR2 is ANQGSEA. This CDR3 is built from 13 residues. Here the CDR3 reads CGLQQQLNTEAFF. The DNA for the CDR3 is TGCGGCCTTCAACAGCAGCTGAACACTGAAGCTTTCTTT.

V usage is TRBV20-1 and J usage is TRBJ2-7; 7 nucleotides line up with TRBD1. The CDR3 extends over 14 amino acids. The germline CDR1 and CDR2 sequences are DFQATT and SNEGSKA (reference sequence). As DNA, the CDR3 is TGCACTGCAGAGGACAGGTTGAATTCCTACGAGCAGTACTTC. This gives the protein CTAEDRLNSYEQYF.

This clonotype was detected a few times. The conserved phenylalanine or tryptophan is not found at the CDR3 terminus, so this likely reflects a read error. No DNA is shown, since the ends of the CDR3 on it are uncertain; the CDR3 is the one TCRdb lists. This CDR3 reads CSARGKTGESSPLQY. This chain joins TRBV20-1 and TRBJ1-6; the table's D call TRBD1 went unverified against the DNA. Including both end residues, the CDR3 is 15 amino acids long. Looked up from germline, CDR1 is DFQATT and CDR2 is SNEGSKA (reference sequence).

J is TRBJ2-7 and V is TRBV29-1, with a possible D match to TRBD1 (6 bases). From germline, CDR1 is SQVTM and CDR2 ANQGSEA. Trimming pared 8 bases from V and 2 bases from J, leaving 16 bases between. This CDR3 is built from 13 residues. This chain's CDR3 is CSTCGRGPYEQYF. The CDR3 DNA is TGCAGCACATGTGGCAGGGGTCCCTACGAGCAGTACTTC.

V usage is TRBV29-1 and J usage is TRBJ2-3; a possible D gene is TRBD2 (5 bases). Looked up from germline, CDR1 is SQVTM and CDR2 is ANQGSEA. V gave up 4 bases and J gave up 1 base, with 12 bases separating them. The CDR3 consists of 14 residues. CDR3 coding DNA: TGCAGCGTTGTGCTTGACGGGGGCACAGATACGCAGTATTTT. Translation: CSVVLDGGTDTQYF.

Ten or more counts support this clonotype. The V call is TRBV5-1, the J call TRBJ1-1, with 9 bases identical to TRBD1. Germline lookup yields CDR1 SGHRS and CDR2 YFSETQ. V was clipped by 4 bases and J by 3 bases; unmatched bases: 7. The CDR3 spans 15 residues. In DNA, the CDR3 is TGCGCCAGCAGCCCCGGGACAGGGAAAGACACTGAAGCTTTCTTT. Translated: CASSPGTGKDTEAFF. Full variable domain (missing parts from reference TRBV5-1 and TRBJ1-1): KAGVTQTPRYLIKTRGQQVTLSCSPISGHRSVSWYQQTPGQGLQFLFEYFSETQRNKGNFPGRFSGRQFSNSRSEMNVSTLELGDSALYLCASSPGTGKDTEAFFGQGTRLTVV.

This clonotype was counted between two and nine times. This CDR3 fails to terminate in the conserved phenylalanine or tryptophan, so it likely reflects a read error. The chain has TRBV29-1 and TRBJ1-1; D not certain. Germline values: CDR1 SQVTM, CDR2 ANQGSEA. This CDR3 comprises 12 residues. V lost 4 bases and J 7 bases, leaving 13 bases between the germline ends. CDR3 coding DNA: TGCAGCGTTGTTACTTCGGCCTATGAAGCTTTCCTT. Amino acids: CSVVTSAYEAFL.

As regards this clonotype: The conserved phenylalanine or tryptophan normally closing the CDR3 is absent here, so this likely arose from a read error. The limits of the CDR3 on the DNA are not certain, so only TCRdb's listed CDR3 is given. The rearrangement links TRBV28 to TRBJ2-5; the table's D call of TRBD2 was not tested on the DNA. CDR1 and CDR2 (germline): MDHEN, SYDVKM. Including both end residues, the CDR3 is 12 amino acids long. CDR3 residues: CARSSSPDTRYL.

With regard to this clonotype: Because it lacks the conserved phenylalanine or tryptophan at the end, this CDR3 is likely a read error. V and J are TRBV11-1 and TRBJ2-3; 8 bases line up with TRBD1. Trimming at V came to 6 bases and at J to 9 bases, leaving 8 bases not matched to a gene. The CDR3 has 13 residues. CDR1 and CDR2 (germline): SGHAT, FQDESV (reference sequence). The CDR3 DNA is TGTGCCAGCAGAGGGACAGGAATGGACACGCAGTATTTA. Amino acids: CASRGTGMDTQYL.

The J gene is TRBJ1-2, the V gene TRBV12-3 or TRBV12-4; D is possibly TRBD1 (5 bases). The CDR3 has 12 amino acids. The ends were cut back, 6 bases at V and 5 bases at J, with 10 bases in the middle. The CDR3: CASRRGYYGYTF. For the CDR3, the DNA is TGTGCCAGCAGGCGGGGGTATTATGGCTACACCTTC.

The rearrangement uses TRBV29-1 and TRBJ2-1, with D tentatively TRBD2 (5 bases). This CDR3 is built from 9 residues. Germline-derived CDR1 and CDR2 are SQVTM and ANQGSEA. CDR3 sequence: CSEGESEFF. Here the CDR3 DNA reads TGCAGTGAGGGAGAGTCGGAGTTCTTC.

Concerning this clonotype itself: A junction boundary mismatches the germline segment, possibly from a read error. CDR3 region: CASSLFPSPYYEQYF. CDR3 coding DNA: TGTGCCAGCAGCTTATTTCCGAGTCCCTACTACGAACAGTATTTC. The chain joins TRBV11-2 to TRBJ2-7; no reliable D call. The germline V gene encodes CDR1 SGHAT and CDR2 FQNNGV. The length of the CDR3 is 15 residues.